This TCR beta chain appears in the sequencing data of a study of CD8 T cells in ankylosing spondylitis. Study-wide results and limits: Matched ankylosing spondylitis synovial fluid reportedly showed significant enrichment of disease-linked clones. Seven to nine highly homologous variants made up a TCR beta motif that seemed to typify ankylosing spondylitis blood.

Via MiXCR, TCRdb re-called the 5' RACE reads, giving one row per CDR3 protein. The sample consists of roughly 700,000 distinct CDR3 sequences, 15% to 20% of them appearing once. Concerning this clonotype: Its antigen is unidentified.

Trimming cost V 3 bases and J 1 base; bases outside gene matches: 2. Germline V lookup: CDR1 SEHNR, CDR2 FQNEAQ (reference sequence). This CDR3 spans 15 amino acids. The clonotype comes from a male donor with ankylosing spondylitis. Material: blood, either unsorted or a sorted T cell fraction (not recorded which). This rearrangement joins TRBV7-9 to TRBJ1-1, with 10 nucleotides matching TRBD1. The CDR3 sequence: CASSFGTGANTEAFF. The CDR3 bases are TGTGCCAGCAGCTTCGGGACAGGGGCGAACACTGAAGCTTTCTTT.